Below are 27 T cell receptor beta chains sequenced from a single sample in a study of T-cell reconstitution after alpha-beta-depleted transplantation in children. Construction of the TCRbeta library involved unique molecular identifiers. A single record per CDR3 protein comes from TCRdb applying MiXCR to the PCR reads. Of 150,000 to 200,000 distinct CDR3 sequences listed, approximately 7% are singletons. Sequenced material: PBMCs from the stem cell graft donor, taken from the stem cell graft. These TCRs come from a human donor who donated a stem cell graft to a child with Wiskott-Aldrich syndrome.

This clonotype was detected a few times. The chain links TRBV27 to TRBJ1-2; no clear D. The CDR3 loop spans 12 amino acids. Looked up from germline, CDR1 is MNHEY and CDR2 is SMNVEV (reference sequence). V was pared by 5 bases and J by 0 bases, with 4 bases between. CDR3 residues: CASSRSNYGYTF. CDR3 DNA: TGTGCCAGCAGTCGATCTAACTATGGCTACACCTTC.

V is TRBV4-2 and J is TRBJ2-2, with a possible D match to TRBD1 (5 bases). V lost 4 bases, J lost 6 bases, and 6 bases lay in between. Germline values: CDR1 LGHNA, CDR2 YNFKEQ. The CDR3 totals 12 residues. DNA of the CDR3: TGTGCCAGCAGCCCAGGGTCCGGGGAGCTGTTTTTT. It translates to CASSPGSGELFF.

This clonotype appeared many times. This chain uses TRBV24-1 with TRBJ2-1; no clear D. Trimming pared 4 bases from V and 8 bases from J, leaving 11 bases between. The CDR3 is 13 amino acids. Germline-derived CDR1 and CDR2 are KGHDR and SFDVKD. CDR3 sequence (DNA): TGTGCCACCAGTGAACCTGACCGCGATGAGCAGTTCTTC. Translation: CATSEPDRDEQFF.

There are many counts of this clonotype. The chain combines TRBV7-2 with TRBJ2-1; D is possibly TRBD1 (5 bases). Germline loops: CDR1 SGHTA, CDR2 FQGNSA. This CDR3 has 14 residues. Deletions cut 3 bases from V and 10 bases from J, with 16 bases between. CDR3 sequence (DNA): TGTGCCAGCAGCTTGGGGCTGAGTGGTGTGGAGCAGTTCTTC. This translates into CASSLGLSGVEQFF.

There are many counts of this clonotype. This chain joins TRBV28 and TRBJ2-7, with D possibly matching TRBD1 (6 bases). The germline V and J ends were trimmed by 3 bases and 3 bases, with 24 bases remaining between them. The CDR3 is made up of 18 amino acids. Germline V gene data show CDR1 as MDHEN and CDR2 as SYDVKM. The CDR3 loop is CASSFFRDIVTLYYEQYF. The DNA for the CDR3 is TGTGCCAGCAGTTTCTTCCGGGACATAGTAACCCTATACTACGAGCAGTACTTC.

The V gene is TRBV12-3 or TRBV12-4, the J gene TRBJ1-1, with D unclear. Trimming pared 3 bases from V and 1 base from J, leaving 15 bases between. This CDR3 contains 16 residues. The CDR3 nucleotides are TGTGCCAGCAGTTTCGGCAGACTGGCGAAGAACACTGAAGCTTTCTTT. Encoded protein: CASSFGRLAKNTEAFF.

The chain uses TRBV4-2 and TRBJ2-3; 7 bases match TRBD2. Germline-derived CDR1 and CDR2 are LGHNA and YNFKEQ. The CDR3 is made up of 12 amino acids. V shed 8 bases and J 3 bases; nucleotides not matched to a gene: 2. The CDR3 region has the DNA TGTGCCAGCGGGACTACAACAGATACGCAGTATTTT. It codes for CASGTTTDTQYF.

This clonotype was detected many times. The chain is built from TRBV10-2 and TRBJ2-1; TRBD2 matches at 11 bases. Germline assignment: CDR1 WSHSY and CDR2 SAAADI. This CDR3 region has 13 residues. J lost 5 bases, V lost 7 bases, and 1 base had no gene match. The CDR3 reads CASKLAGDNEQFF. The CDR3 region has the DNA TGCGCCAGCAAACTAGCGGGGGACAATGAGCAGTTCTTC.

This clonotype was detected only a few times. The chain couples TRBV11-2 to TRBJ2-2; D is perhaps TRBD1 (6 bases). This CDR3 is 15 amino acids long. V was pared by 4 bases and J by 3 bases, with 12 bases between. CDR1 is SGHAT, CDR2 FQNNGV, per germline. The CDR3 coding sequence is TGTGCCAGCAGCTCCTACAGGGCGGACACCGGGGAGCTGTTTTTT. This translates into CASSSYRADTGELFF. The complete variable domain, with remaining parts taken from reference TRBV11-2 and TRBJ2-2, reads EAGVAQSPRYKIIEKRQSVAFWCNPISGHATLYWYQQILGQGPKLLIQFQNNGVVDDSQLPKDRFSAERLKGVDSTLKIQPAKLEDSAVYLCASSSYRADTGELFFGEGSRLTVL.

V is TRBV7-1 and J is TRBJ2-4; possible D gene TRBD1, 6 bases. TRBV7-1 counts as an open reading frame of uncertain function. Trimming cost V 9 bases and J 7 bases, with 22 bases left between them. The CDR3 contains 15 residues. CDR3 sequence: CASVPPPGAMNIQYF. The CDR3 nucleotides read TGTGCCAGTGTCCCCCCACCAGGGGCTATGAACATTCAGTACTTC.

This clonotype was seen ten or more times. The chain combines TRBV5-1 with TRBJ1-6; perhaps TRBD1 as D (6 bases). Germline V gene sequence: CDR1 SGHRS, CDR2 YFSETQ. The CDR3 runs to 16 residues. V was pared by 0 bases and J by 7 bases, with 14 bases between. The CDR3 protein is CASSLATGTLNSPLHF. The CDR3 coding sequence is TGCGCCAGCAGCTTGGCGACCGGGACATTGAATTCACCCCTCCACTTT.

V is TRBV5-1 and J is TRBJ1-1; TRBD1 is a possible D gene (6 bases). V was clipped by 4 bases and J by 1 base, with 11 bases between them. CDR3 length equals 14 residues. Germline CDR1 reads SGHRS; CDR2 reads YFSETQ. CDR3 nucleotides: TGCGCCAGCAGCCGTATGACAGGGAACACTGAAGCTTTCTTT. Translation gives CASSRMTGNTEAFF. The complete variable domain, with remaining parts taken from reference TRBV5-1 and TRBJ1-1, reads KAGVTQTPRYLIKTRGQQVTLSCSPISGHRSVSWYQQTPGQGLQFLFEYFSETQRNKGNFPGRFSGRQFSNSRSEMNVSTLELGDSALYLCASSRMTGNTEAFFGQGTRLTVV.

The chain is built from TRBV5-1 and TRBJ1-2; 7 positions agree with TRBD1. J was trimmed by 4 bases and V by 0 bases; bases with no gene match: 6. CDR1 is SGHRS and CDR2 is YFSETQ in the germline V gene. This CDR3 is 15 amino acids long. CDR3 DNA: TGCGCCAGCAGCTTGGCACAGGGGAGTGTCTATGGCTACACCTTC. Translation: CASSLAQGSVYGYTF.

This clonotype was counted at least ten times. CDR3 sequence (DNA): TGTGCCAGCAGTCTCAGGGGGCTGTATGACAATGAGCAGTTCTTC. Its translation is CASSLRGLYDNEQFF. The J gene is TRBJ2-1, the V gene TRBV6-5, with 8 positions matching TRBD1. V trimming: 5 bases; J trimming: 5 bases; junction bases outside the gene matches: 8. The CDR3 sequence is 15 residues long. Per the germline V gene, CDR1 is MNHEY and CDR2 is SVGAGI.

This clonotype came up many times. The CDR3 spells CASRSTGTPYEQYF. CDR3 coding DNA: TGTGCCAGCAGGTCGACAGGAACCCCCTACGAGCAGTACTTC. The chain carries TRBV28 and TRBJ2-7; tentatively, D is TRBD1 (6 bases). The V and J ends lost 6 bases and 2 bases respectively, with 14 bases between them. Germline V gives CDR1 MDHEN, CDR2 SYDVKM. This CDR3 has 14 amino acids. The whole variable domain, filled in from reference TRBV28 and TRBJ2-7, reads DVKVTQSSRYLVKRTGEKVFLECVQDMDHENMFWYRQDPGLGLRLIYFSYDVKMKEKGDIPEGYSVSREKKERFSLILESASTNQTSMYLCASRSTGTPYEQYFGPGTRLTVT.

This clonotype was counted at least ten times. This chain uses TRBV19 with TRBJ2-4, with TRBD1 matching over 8 bases. Germline V lookup: CDR1 LNHDA, CDR2 SQIVND (reference sequence). The CDR3 has 13 amino acids. The junction had 5 bases not matched to a gene; V was cut back by 5 bases and J by 8 bases. CDR3 in amino acids: CASSVTGVDIQYF. CDR3 DNA sequence: TGTGCCAGTAGTGTGACAGGGGTAGACATTCAGTACTTC.

This clonotype has ten or more counts. The V gene is TRBV9, the J gene TRBJ1-5, with a possible D match to TRBD1 (6 bases). Between the trimmed V and J ends, which lost 0 bases and 7 bases, there was a span of 11 bases. Germline V gene data show CDR1 as SGDLS and CDR2 as YYNGEE. This CDR3 comprises 14 residues. CDR3 sequence: CASSVGSQGQPQHF. For the CDR3, the DNA is TGTGCCAGCAGCGTAGGAAGTCAGGGGCAGCCCCAGCATTTT.

At least ten counts were recorded for this clonotype. The chain combines TRBV20-1 with TRBJ2-7; D is undetermined. CDR1 DFQATT and CDR2 SNEGSKA come from the germline V gene (reference sequence). The CDR3 has 14 amino acids. The V end was cut by 6 bases, the J end by 5 bases, with 20 bases between. CDR3 DNA: TGCAGTGCCCCTCCTAGGAAGGGTCGGGACGAGCAGTACTTC. Its protein is CSAPPRKGRDEQYF.

The V and J genes are TRBV28 and TRBJ2-7; weak D call: TRBD2 (6 bases). The CDR3 length is 15 residues. V was trimmed by 6 bases and J by 6 bases, leaving 21 bases between them. Germline CDR1 MDHEN, CDR2 SYDVKM. CDR3 region: CASRPPRGAMSEQYF. CDR3 nucleotides: TGTGCCAGCAGACCGCCGCGGGGCGCGATGTCCGAGCAGTACTTC.

The table lists this clonotype with many counts. The chain recombines TRBV27 with TRBJ2-2, with 8 bases lining up with TRBD1. The CDR3 is 13 residues long. The ends lost 2 bases at V and 13 bases at J; junction bases unmatched: 6. Germline loops: CDR1 MNHEY, CDR2 SMNVEV (reference sequence). DNA for the CDR3: TGTGCCAGCAGTTTAAGGGACGGGACAGGGCTGTTTTTT. This sequence encodes CASSLRDGTGLFF.

This clonotype was counted many times. J is TRBJ1-3 and V is TRBV6-5; possible D gene TRBD1, 6 bases. The germline V and J ends were trimmed by 8 bases and 3 bases, with 11 bases remaining between them. The CDR3 loop spans 13 amino acids. CDR1 MNHEY and CDR2 SVGAGI come from the germline V gene. For the CDR3, the DNA is TGTGCCAGCGCACAGGGATTTGGAAACACCATATATTTT. Protein product: CASAQGFGNTIYF.

This clonotype showed up many times. This chain connects TRBV2 to TRBJ2-5; 9 bases map to TRBD2. The CDR3 is 15 residues long. V dropped 8 bases and J dropped 2; count of bases not matched to a gene: 9. Germline CDR1 is SNHLY and CDR2 is FYNNEI. The DNA of the CDR3 is TGTGCCAGCGAGGGGACTAGCAACCCTCAAGAGACCCAGTACTTC. This translates into CASEGTSNPQETQYF.

This clonotype was counted many times. The V and J genes are TRBV7-9 and TRBJ2-5, with D unresolved. Per germline, CDR1 SEHNR and CDR2 FQNEAQ (reference sequence). The CDR3 covers 16 residues. V gave up 5 bases and J gave up 5 bases, with 21 bases separating them. CDR3 DNA: TGTGCCAGCAGCCCAGCCCAAATCATCCTTGGGGAGACCCAGTACTTC. As protein: CASSPAQIILGETQYF.

There are many counts of this clonotype. The CDR3 coding sequence is TGCAGTGCGCGGACAGATATGAACACTGAAGCTTTCTTT. As protein: CSARTDMNTEAFF. The J gene is TRBJ1-1, the V gene TRBV20-1; D possibly corresponds to TRBD1 (6 bases). Germline V CDR1 and CDR2: DFQATT, SNEGSKA (reference sequence). The CDR3 extends over 13 amino acids. The V end lost 6 bases, the J end lost 0 bases, and 11 bases lay between the germline ends.

This clonotype was found many times. The rearrangement uses TRBV5-1 and TRBJ1-2; weak D call: TRBD1 (6 bases). The germline CDR1 and CDR2 sequences are SGHRS and YFSETQ. The CDR3 extends over 14 amino acids. V was shortened by 7 bases and J by 7 bases, with 20 bases between the two germline ends. The CDR3 coding sequence is TGCGCCAGCCGGGAATCAACAGGGATCTCTGGCTACACCTTC. As protein: CASRESTGISGYTF.

This clonotype has ten or more counts. The V call is TRBV20-1, the J call TRBJ2-5; D is unclear. Trimming cost V 3 bases and J 5 bases, with 7 bases left between them. CDR1 is DFQATT, CDR2 SNEGSKA, per germline (reference sequence). This CDR3 has 11 amino acids. The CDR3 bases are TGCAGTGCTAGGACGCCGGAGACCCAGTACTTC. It yields the protein CSARTPETQYF.

This clonotype was seen many times. This chain connects TRBV12-3 or TRBV12-4 to TRBJ1-2; D unclear. This CDR3 has 13 residues. V was clipped by 2 bases and J by 8 bases, with 12 bases between them. CDR3: CASSLTPLGGYTF. Written as DNA, the CDR3 is TGTGCCAGCAGTTTAACCCCACTTGGGGGCTACACCTTC.